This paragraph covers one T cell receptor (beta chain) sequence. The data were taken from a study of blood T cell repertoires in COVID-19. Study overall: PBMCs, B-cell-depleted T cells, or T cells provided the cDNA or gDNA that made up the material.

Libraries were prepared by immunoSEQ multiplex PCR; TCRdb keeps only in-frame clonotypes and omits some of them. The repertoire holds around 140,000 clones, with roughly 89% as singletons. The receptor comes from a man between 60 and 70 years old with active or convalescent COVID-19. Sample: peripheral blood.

CDR3 sequence: CSVSQGSYGYTF. The CDR3 DNA reads as TGCAGCGTTTCACAGGGGAGCTATGGCTACACCTTC. The chain employs TRBV29-1 and TRBJ1-2; TRBD1 aligns across 7 bases. Germline trimming cut 5 bases from V and 4 bases from J; bases unmatched to any gene: 4. The CDR3 contains 12 residues. Germline V gene sequence: CDR1 SQVTM, CDR2 ANQGSEA. The complete variable domain, with remaining parts taken from reference TRBV29-1 and TRBJ1-2, reads SAVISQKPSRDICQRGTSLTIQCQVDSQVTMMFWYRQQPGQSLTLIATANQGSEATYESGFVIDKFPISRPNLTFSTLTVSNMSPEDSSIYLCSVSQGSYGYTFGSGTRLTVV.